The entry below gives a single T cell receptor beta chain sequence along with its context. No antigen is known for it. The data derive from a study of T cell repertoires in cytomegalovirus infection. The overall study: Public TCR beta signatures marked donors with CMV infection and the matching HLA. Study results and caveats: Based on cumulative public TCR beta family frequency, carriers of CMV plus the relevant HLA were identified. It was HLA-C-restricted CMV-specific TCR beta clonotypes that dominated the response ex vivo.

TCRdb fed the reads into MiXCR, producing one record per CDR3 protein. The table shows 300,000 or so distinct CDR3 sequences, with about 25% occurring only once. The specimen was PBMCs. This sequence was found in a human donor in good health (CMV status not recorded). Some clones in this sample may be carry-over from other donors' samples.

The CDR3 loop is CAISETQGARYGYTF. The DNA for the CDR3 is TGTGCCATCAGTGAAACACAGGGGGCGCGCTATGGCTACACCTTC. V usage is TRBV10-3 and J usage is TRBJ1-2; 9 nucleotides match TRBD1. The CDR3 is made up of 15 amino acids. CDR1 is ENHRY and CDR2 is SYGVKD in the germline V gene. V gave up 3 bases and J gave up 4 bases; unmatched junction bases: 6.